Listed below are T cell receptor beta chains from one sample, sequenced in a study of early T cells in non-severe SARS-CoV-2 infection. TCRdb re-derived calls from the 5' RACE reads in MiXCR, one entry per CDR3 protein. Among roughly 88,000 distinct CDR3 sequences listed, 14% were seen once. The sample was whole blood. These TCRs come from an adult who was a healthcare worker with PCR-confirmed SARS-CoV-2 infection or an uninfected control (not recorded which). CDR3s leave out the opening cysteine and the closing phenylalanine or tryptophan.

v_call	j_call	cdr3_aa
TRBV12-5	TRBJ2-2	ASAIGQGAGELF
TRBV10-2	TRBJ2-3	ASSVTWDTQY
TRBV13	TRBJ2-1	ASSPPAGGTYNEQF
TRBV9	TRBJ2-1	ASSVGQGNEQF
TRBV7-9	TRBJ1-4	ASSLAQVPVGGEEKLF
TRBV28	TRBJ1-3	ASSFTRGGRKTPNHSGNTIY
TRBV11-2	TRBJ2-3	ASSPRGPSTDTQY
TRBV7-2	TRBJ1-5	ASSLGGQGGQPQH
TRBV6-1	TRBJ2-3	ASSEALRLAGLSDTQY
TRBV7-9	TRBJ1-2	ASSTHSNYGYT
TRBV12-3/TRBV12-4	TRBJ1-1	ASSLREQPEAF
TRBV25-1	TRBJ1-2	ASSESGGTDGYT
TRBV2	TRBJ2-2	ASKGLAGRTGELF
TRBV29-1	TRBJ2-1	SGQEFYNEQF
TRBV18	TRBJ1-1	ASSPPAGAQNTEAF